One and the same sample provided the 22 T cell receptor beta chains below, sequenced in a study of T cells after posttransplantation cyclophosphamide. TCRdb's copy holds only in-frame clones and misses some; the assay was immunoSEQ multiplex PCR. The sample contains approximately 35,000 clones, none of them singletons. Sequences were obtained from PBMCs. The receptors here all came from a woman in her 30s in good health and a related stem cell transplant donor.

This chain links TRBV10-3 with TRBJ2-5, with 10 bases that match TRBD1. Germline CDR1 and CDR2: ENHRY and SYGVKD. The CDR3 consists of 14 residues. Losses at the gene ends were 10 bases for V and 2 bases for J; bases not matched to a gene: 7. The CDR3 DNA sequence: TGTGCCACCCGGGACAGGGGTCTTCAAGAGACCCAGTACTTC. Translation gives CATRDRGLQETQYF.

This clone was recorded many times. V is TRBV6-1 and J is TRBJ1-2; unclear D gene. V was pared by 6 bases and J by 4 bases, with 15 bases between. Germline CDR1 and CDR2: MNHNS and SASEGT. The CDR3 has 14 amino acids. The CDR3 DNA reads TGTGCCAGCAGCGCCGGTTTAAGTACCTATGGCTACACCTTC. It yields the protein CASSAGLSTYGYTF.

This clone was counted ten times or more. The rearrangement links TRBV12-3 or TRBV12-4 to TRBJ1-2, with 7 bases lining up with TRBD1. J gave up 9 bases and V 5 bases, and 9 bases lay outside the gene matches. This CDR3 contains 13 residues. CDR3 in amino acids: CASSRPDRASYTF. In DNA form, the CDR3 reads TGTGCCAGCAGTCGCCCCGACAGGGCTAGCTACACCTTC.

This chain connects TRBV2 to TRBJ2-5; 9 bases fit TRBD2. CDR3 length equals 15 residues. Trimming at V came to 7 bases and at J to 7 bases, leaving 13 bases not matched to a gene. Germline CDR1 reads SNHLY; CDR2 reads FYNNEI. As DNA, the CDR3 is TGTGCCAGCAAAGCTGAGCGGGGGGCCCAAACGACCCAGTACTTC. Residues: CASKAERGAQTTQYF.

This clone was detected many times. V usage is TRBV4-3 and J usage is TRBJ2-1; unclear D gene. The CDR3 runs to 18 residues. The V gene's germline CDR1 is LGHNA and CDR2 YSLEER. V lost 0 bases to trimming and J lost 0 bases, with 15 bases between them. The CDR3 region is CASSQDPTPISSYNEQFF. CDR3 in DNA: TGCGCCAGCAGCCAAGATCCTACCCCGATAAGCTCCTACAATGAGCAGTTCTTC.

This clone showed up many times. The genes are TRBV12-3 or TRBV12-4 and TRBJ1-1; D is unresolved. CDR3 size: 12 residues. V lost 3 bases to trimming and J lost 9 bases, with 11 bases between them. The CDR3 DNA is TGTGCCAGCAGTTTTTCCTCTAATCAAGCTTTCTTT. Translation: CASSFSSNQAFF.

This clone was counted ten times or more. The chain joins TRBV24-1 to TRBJ2-5, with a tentative D call TRBD2 (6 bases). Germline loops: CDR1 KGHDR, CDR2 SFDVKD. Trimming took 3 bases from V and 3 from J, leaving 7 bases between them. The length of the CDR3 is 13 residues. This CDR3 is CATSDGGKETQYF. CDR3 nucleotide sequence: TGTGCCACCAGTGATGGGGGGAAAGAGACCCAGTACTTC.

This clone came up many times. The chain couples TRBV28 to TRBJ1-2; D might be TRBD1 (6 bases). V was clipped by 6 bases and J by 4 bases, with 15 bases between them. This CDR3 is built from 14 residues. Germline CDR1 and CDR2: MDHEN and SYDVKM. In nucleotides, the CDR3 is TGTGCCAGCAGGCTCGACAGGCTCCCCTATGGCTACACCTTC. This translates into CASRLDRLPYGYTF.

This clone was counted between two and nine times. This chain connects TRBV5-1 to TRBJ1-2; 8 positions match TRBD1. V dropped 5 bases and J dropped 1; count of bases not matched to a gene: 7. Per germline, CDR1 SGHRS and CDR2 YFSETQ. CDR3 length equals 15 residues. The CDR3 coding sequence is TGCGCCAGCAGACCGGGACAGGCAGTTAACTATGGCTACACCTTC. Translation: CASRPGQAVNYGYTF.

This clone was observed at least ten times. The chain employs TRBV19 and TRBJ2-5; 15 bases map to TRBD2. This CDR3 comprises 17 residues. After removal of 11 bases from V and 4 bases from J, the junction contained 14 bases not matched to a gene. Germline V gene sequence: CDR1 LNHDA, CDR2 SQIVND (reference sequence). For the CDR3, the DNA is TGTGCCGGGAGAGGACTAGCGGGGGGGCCTTTGGGAGAGACCCAGTACTTC. Residues: CAGRGLAGGPLGETQYF. The full variable domain, rest sourced from reference TRBV19 and TRBJ2-5, is DGGITQSPKYLFRKEGQNVTLSCEQNLNHDAMYWYRQDPGQGLRLIYYSQIVNDFQKGDIAEGYSVSREKKESFPLTVTSAQKNPTAFYLCAGRGLAGGPLGETQYFGPGTRLLVL.

The table lists this clone with many counts. The chain uses TRBV19 and TRBJ2-3, with D perhaps TRBD2 (5 bases). Trimming left V 1 base short and J 4 bases short, with 9 bases between. Per germline, CDR1 LNHDA and CDR2 SQIVND (reference sequence). This CDR3 has 14 residues. The CDR3 protein is CASSIVEGPDTQYF. The CDR3, as DNA: TGTGCCAGTAGTATAGTCGAGGGCCCAGATACGCAGTATTTT.

This clone was picked up many times. The gene calls are TRBV5-6 and TRBJ2-4, with 7 bases aligning to TRBD1. Germline V gene data show CDR1 as SGHDT and CDR2 as YYEEEE. J lost 3 bases, V lost 2 bases, and 5 bases had no gene match. CDR3 size: 15 residues. Here the CDR3 DNA reads TGTGCCAGCAGCTTAGACAGGGTGGGCAAAAACATTCAGTACTTC. Translation gives CASSLDRVGKNIQYF.

This clone has a count of ten or more. The same CDR3 arises from other DNA sequences in this sample as well. The chain has TRBV18 and TRBJ1-2, with D perhaps matching TRBD1 (6 bases). The CDR3 totals 13 residues. V lost 2 bases to trimming and J lost 2 bases, with 6 bases between them. Per the germline V gene, CDR1 is KGHSH and CDR2 is LQKENI. CDR3 sequence: CASSPDRNYGYTF. CDR3 DNA sequence: TGTGCCAGCTCACCAGACAGGAACTATGGCTACACCTTC. Full variable domain (rest looked up from reference TRBV18 and TRBJ1-2): NAGVMQNPRHLVRRRGQEARLRCSPMKGHSHVYWYRQLPEEGLKFMVYLQKENIIDESGMPKERFSAEFPKEGPSILRIQQVVRGDSAAYFCASSPDRNYGYTFGSGTRLTVV.

The rearrangement links TRBV11-2 to TRBJ2-3; maybe TRBD2 (6 bases). The CDR3 extends over 16 amino acids. In germline, CDR1 is SGHAT, CDR2 FQNNGV. Trimming took 10 bases from V and 1 from J, leaving 21 bases between them. CDR3 residues: CAIVRRGLSGTDTQYF. DNA of the CDR3: TGTGCCATCGTCCGGAGGGGCCTCTCGGGCACAGATACGCAGTATTTT.

This clone was counted at least ten times. The chain uses TRBV7-6 and TRBJ1-6; perhaps TRBD1 as D (6 bases). The CDR3 is 13 amino acids. Per germline, CDR1 SGHVS and CDR2 FNYEAQ. V lost 4 bases, J lost 5 bases, and 6 bases lay in between. The DNA of the CDR3 is TGTGCCAGCAGCTACAGGGATAATTCACCCCTCCACTTT. Amino acids: CASSYRDNSPLHF.

This clone was found many times. This chain connects TRBV11-2 to TRBJ1-1; D is undetermined. The V gene's germline CDR1 is SGHAT and CDR2 FQNNGV. Trimming left V 5 bases short and J 3 bases short, with 10 bases between. The CDR3 extends over 13 amino acids. CDR3 bases: TGTGCCAGCAGCCGGACTGGGGACACTGAAGCTTTCTTT. Encoded protein: CASSRTGDTEAFF. Using reference TRBV11-2 and TRBJ1-1 for the parts outside the CDR3, the full variable domain is EAGVAQSPRYKIIEKRQSVAFWCNPISGHATLYWYQQILGQGPKLLIQFQNNGVVDDSQLPKDRFSAERLKGVDSTLKIQPAKLEDSAVYLCASSRTGDTEAFFGQGTRLTVV.

There are many counts of this clone. The chain combines TRBV19 with TRBJ2-6; TRBD1 matches 7 bases. CDR3 length: 19 amino acids. Trimming cost V 0 bases and J 1 base; bases outside gene matches: 9. Germline V gene sequence: CDR1 LNHDA, CDR2 SQIVND (reference sequence). The CDR3 DNA follows: TGTGCCAGTAGTATAGATTCCCCCCGACAGGGTTCTGGGGCCAACGTCCTGACTTTC. It encodes CASSIDSPRQGSGANVLTF.

This clone was counted at least ten times. CDR3 amino acids: CAIGQQSFSGNTIYF. The DNA of the CDR3 is TGTGCCATCGGTCAACAGTCTTTCTCTGGAAACACCATATATTTT. The rearrangement links TRBV10-3 to TRBJ1-3; no reliable D call. V dropped 8 bases and J dropped 0 bases, with 14 bases sitting between them. This CDR3 is 15 amino acids long. The germline V gene encodes CDR1 ENHRY and CDR2 SYGVKD.

There are many counts of this clone. J is TRBJ1-1 and V is TRBV14, with D unresolved. Germline V gene lookup returns CDR1 SGHDN and CDR2 FVKESK. V was cut by 2 bases and J by 1 base, with 8 bases left in between. CDR3 length: 14 amino acids. CDR3 nucleotides: TGTGCCAGCAGCCAAACCGCGAAGAACACTGAAGCTTTCTTT. It is translated as CASSQTAKNTEAFF.

This clone occurred many times. This sample also contains other DNA sequences that code for the same CDR3. The rearrangement joins TRBV6-5 to TRBJ1-1; D call uncertain. CDR3 size: 13 residues. The germline V gene encodes CDR1 MNHEY and CDR2 SVGAGI. Trimming pared 3 bases from V and 2 bases from J, leaving 7 bases between. This CDR3 reads CASSYSSNTEAFF. In nucleotides, the CDR3 is TGTGCCAGCAGTTATTCGTCCAACACTGAAGCTTTCTTT.

The table lists this clone with a few counts. The rearrangement joins TRBV5-1 to TRBJ2-2; D gene unclear. The CDR3 covers 14 residues. V was pared by 2 bases and J by 0 bases, with 5 bases between. Germline V CDR1 and CDR2: SGHRS, YFSETQ. The CDR3 DNA sequence: TGCGCCAGCAGCTTTACTGCGAACACCGGGGAGCTGTTTTTT. This translates into CASSFTANTGELFF. Filled out from reference TRBV5-1 and TRBJ2-2, the complete variable domain reads KAGVTQTPRYLIKTRGQQVTLSCSPISGHRSVSWYQQTPGQGLQFLFEYFSETQRNKGNFPGRFSGRQFSNSRSEMNVSTLELGDSALYLCASSFTANTGELFFGEGSRLTVL.

This clone was seen repeatedly, ten times or more. This chain joins TRBV28 and TRBJ1-4; TRBD1 might be the D (6 bases). V was cut by 2 bases and J by 5 bases, with 12 bases left in between. From germline, CDR1 is MDHEN and CDR2 SYDVKM. The CDR3 covers 15 residues. The CDR3 sequence is CASSLVTGRNEKLFF. CDR3 nucleotide sequence: TGTGCCAGCAGTTTAGTGACAGGTCGAAATGAAAAACTGTTTTTT.